Shown below are 19 T cell receptor beta chains from a single sample sequenced in a study of T cells after yellow fever vaccination. TCRdb re-called the 5' RACE reads through MiXCR, storing one row per CDR3 protein. The sample lists under 95,000 distinct CDR3 sequences, around 7% occurring once. The material was CD8+ T cells sorted from PBMCs, obtained about 10 days after the first yellow fever vaccination. The receptors derive from a man aged 18 to 30 who received the YFV17D yellow fever vaccine.

This clonotype was observed a few times. V gene TRBV4-1 combines with J gene TRBJ2-5; D remains ambiguous. The ends were cut back, 3 bases at V and 3 bases at J, with 11 bases in the middle. Germline CDR1 is MGHRA and CDR2 is YSYEKL. The CDR3 covers 14 residues. CDR3 amino acids: CASSQEQRKETQYF. The CDR3 DNA sequence: TGCGCCAGCAGCCAGGAACAGAGGAAAGAGACCCAGTACTTC.

The table lists this clonotype with many counts. The rearrangement links TRBV7-2 to TRBJ1-2; perhaps TRBD1 as D (5 bases). This CDR3 has 14 residues. The V and J ends lost 5 bases and 4 bases respectively, with 14 bases between them. CDR1 is SGHTA, CDR2 FQGNSA, per germline. Written as DNA, the CDR3 is TGTGCCAGCAGCCCCCCTGGGGCAGTCTATGGCTACACCTTC. Translating gives CASSPPGAVYGYTF.

This clonotype was observed at least ten times. The V and J genes are TRBV23-1 and TRBJ2-5, with a possible D match to TRBD1 (5 bases). TRBV23-1 is assigned to the ORF class and has an uncertain function. The germline V and J ends were trimmed by 2 bases and 4 bases, with 14 bases remaining between them. CDR3 length: 15 amino acids. The CDR3 nucleotides are TGCGCCAGCAGTCAAAAGCAGGGCCAAGCAGAGACCCAGTACTTC. Its translation is CASSQKQGQAETQYF.

The table lists this clonotype with a few counts. V gene TRBV11-2 combines with J gene TRBJ1-1; the match to TRBD1 covers 8 bases. This CDR3 is built from 18 residues. Trimming removed 1 base from V and 0 bases from J; junction bases left unmatched: 10. Germline V CDR1 and CDR2: SGHAT, FQNNGV. CDR3 region: CASSLGPVGRGLNTEAFF. The CDR3 DNA sequence: TGTGCCAGCAGCTTAGGCCCGGTGGGCAGGGGGCTGAACACTGAAGCTTTCTTT.

This clonotype was counted many times. The rearrangement links TRBV15 to TRBJ2-1; D unresolved. The CDR3 spans 15 residues. Trimming pared 3 bases from V and 0 bases from J, leaving 9 bases between. The germline CDR1 and CDR2 sequences are LNHNV and YYDKDF (reference sequence). The CDR3 region has the DNA TGTGCCACCAGCAGGGGTCTTAGCTCCTACAATGAGCAGTTCTTC. Residues: CATSRGLSSYNEQFF.

The V gene is TRBV7-9, the J gene TRBJ1-1; D unresolved. Per the germline V gene, CDR1 is SEHNR and CDR2 is FQNEAQ (reference sequence). Trimming took off 4 bases at V and 6 bases at J, with 6 bases between the two ends. The CDR3 length is 11 residues. This chain's CDR3 is CASSWDPEAFF. In nucleotides, the CDR3 is TGTGCCAGCAGCTGGGATCCTGAAGCTTTCTTT.

The chain couples TRBV5-4 to TRBJ2-3; TRBD2 is a possible D gene (5 bases). Germline-derived CDR1 and CDR2 are SGHNT and YYREEE (reference sequence). V lost 2 bases, J lost 2 bases, and 18 bases lay in between. CDR3 size: 17 residues. In nucleotides, the CDR3 is TGTGCCAGCAGCTTCGCACACGGCGCCGGGAACACAGATACGCAGTATTTT. Amino acid sequence: CASSFAHGAGNTDTQYF.

This clonotype was found a few times. This rearrangement joins TRBV7-2 to TRBJ2-7, with TRBD1 matching over 8 bases. CDR1 SGHTA and CDR2 FQGNSA come from the germline V gene. This CDR3 has 17 amino acids. The V segment lost 4 bases and the J segment 4 bases; nucleotides outside the gene matches: 15. This CDR3 reads CASSWRGQAPGGYEQYF. The CDR3 nucleotides read TGTGCCAGCAGCTGGCGGGGACAGGCCCCAGGCGGATACGAGCAGTACTTC.

This clonotype came up many times. The chain uses TRBV7-3 and TRBJ2-1; D is unresolved. V lost 1 base to trimming and J lost 10 bases, with 17 bases between them. CDR1 SGHTA and CDR2 FQGTGA come from the germline V gene. The CDR3 extends over 15 amino acids. The CDR3 DNA follows: TGTGCCAGCAGCTTAAGTTCTCTCGGTGGTACGGAGCAGTTCTTC. Amino acids: CASSLSSLGGTEQFF.

This clonotype was seen only a few times. The chain employs TRBV6-2 or TRBV6-3 and TRBJ1-1; tentative D call: TRBD1 (5 bases). Germline lookup yields CDR1 MNHEY and CDR2 SVGEGT. The V end was cut by 6 bases, the J end by 7 bases, with 15 bases between. The CDR3 covers 13 residues. The CDR3 coding sequence is TGTGCCAGCAGCCATCCCTTGGGGGTTGAAGCTTTCTTT. Translating it yields CASSHPLGVEAFF.

This chain uses TRBV6-2 or TRBV6-3 with TRBJ2-7; D unresolved. Germline CDR1 is MNHEY and CDR2 is SVGEGT. This CDR3 contains 11 residues. Trimming took 7 bases from V and 5 from J, leaving 9 bases between them. DNA for the CDR3: TGTGCCAGCACGAACGGGCACGAGCAGTACTTC. It codes for CASTNGHEQYF.

This clonotype came up many times. CDR3 in DNA: TGTGCCACCGGGGGTAGAGGAGGGCAGGGCAAATCCTACGAGCAGTACTTC. It translates to CATGGRGGQGKSYEQYF. The chain has TRBV6-5 and TRBJ2-7, with TRBD2 as a possible D gene (6 bases). The CDR3 is made up of 17 amino acids. Trimming left V 10 bases short and J 1 base short, with 26 bases between. The V gene's germline CDR1 is MNHEY and CDR2 SVGAGI.

This clonotype was observed a handful of times. The J gene is TRBJ1-2, the V gene TRBV7-2; 7 bases match TRBD1. This CDR3 contains 16 residues. Trimming removed 3 bases from V and 1 base from J; junction bases left unmatched: 8. Germline assignment: CDR1 SGHTA and CDR2 FQGNSA. CDR3 region: CASSLSTGFLNYGYTF. In nucleotides, the CDR3 is TGTGCCAGCAGCTTGTCGACAGGGTTTCTTAACTATGGCTACACCTTC.

The chain combines TRBV6-1 with TRBJ1-5, with TRBD1 matching 9 bases. The CDR3 consists of 15 residues. Germline V lookup: CDR1 MNHNS, CDR2 SASEGT. Trimming cost V 3 bases and J 3 bases; bases outside gene matches: 3. The CDR3 DNA reads as TGTGCCAGCAGTGAGACAGGGGGGATCAATCAGCCCCAGCATTTT. This encodes CASSETGGINQPQHF.

This clonotype was picked up many times. The chain combines TRBV20-1 with TRBJ1-2; 10 bases align to TRBD1. The germline CDR1 and CDR2 sequences are DFQATT and SNEGSKA (reference sequence). J gave up 5 bases and V 0 bases, and 9 bases lay outside the gene matches. The length of the CDR3 is 16 residues. As DNA, the CDR3 is TGCAGTGCTAGAGATACGTTCTTGGACAGGGGGTATGGCTACACCTTC. It specifies CSARDTFLDRGYGYTF.

This clonotype was seen at least ten times. The V and J genes are TRBV6-5 and TRBJ2-1; TRBD1 might be the D (5 bases). The CDR3 is 12 amino acids. CDR1 and CDR2 (germline): MNHEY, SVGAGI. Trimming cost V 6 bases and J 6 bases, with 9 bases left between them. The CDR3 loop reads CASSTQGNEQFF. The CDR3, as DNA: TGTGCCAGCAGCACTCAGGGCAATGAGCAGTTCTTC.

This clonotype was seen ten or more times. The chain recombines TRBV7-6 with TRBJ2-1; 7 bases are shared with TRBD2. V was pared by 3 bases and J by 7 bases, with 6 bases of the junction left unmatched. The CDR3 has 14 amino acids. Germline loops: CDR1 SGHVS, CDR2 FNYEAQ. CDR3 bases: TGTGCCAGCAGCTTTGCGGGGGAGTTGAATGAGCAGTTCTTC. It yields the protein CASSFAGELNEQFF.

This clonotype was recorded a few times. The gene calls are TRBV7-2 and TRBJ1-3; no definite D call. Germline CDR1 is SGHTA and CDR2 is FQGNSA. Between the trimmed V and J ends, which lost 5 bases and 8 bases, there was a span of 13 bases. The CDR3 length is 13 residues. The CDR3 loop is CASSTWTGDTIYF. In DNA, the CDR3 is TGTGCCAGCAGCACCTGGACCGGGGACACCATATATTTT.

This clonotype was counted a few times. J is TRBJ2-7 and V is TRBV5-1, with 9 bases matching TRBD1. V shed 3 bases, J shed 1 base, and the junction held 5 bases outside the gene matches. The CDR3 has 15 residues. Looked up from germline, CDR1 is SGHRS and CDR2 is YFSETQ. Written as DNA, the CDR3 is TGCGCCAGCAGCTGGGGACAGGGAGGGTCCTACGAGCAGTACTTC. Amino acids: CASSWGQGGSYEQYF.